The rows below give T cell receptor beta chains drawn from one sample of a study of T cell repertoires in cytomegalovirus infection. TCRdb reanalysed the reads using MiXCR and keeps one entry per CDR3 protein. Counted here are 400,000 to 550,000 distinct CDR3 sequences, roughly 12% occurring once; the ten biggest clones make up roughly a tenth. Source material: PBMCs. The source is a human donor in good health (CMV status not recorded). Some clones in this sample may be carry-over from other donors' samples. CDR3s include the opening cysteine and the closing phenylalanine or tryptophan. The D gene is left open where the match is weak. Some rows have no size entry. The others give once, few or many, or a class for an expanded clone.

d_call	clone_size	v_call	j_call	cdr3_nt	cdr3_aa
TRBD1	many	TRBV3-1	TRBJ2-1	TGTGCCAGCAGCCAGCCCGGGACAGGGGGCGCGATTCGGTTTAATGAGCAGTTCTTC	CASSQPGTGGAIRFNEQFF
-	many	TRBV19	TRBJ1-1	TGTGCCAGTACCGACCAGAAAGCTGGGAACACTGAAGCTTTCTTT	CASTDQKAGNTEAFF
TRBD1	few	TRBV28	TRBJ2-1	TGTGCCAGCAGTTTACCCCTCGGACAGGGGCACGCCTTACAATCCTACAATGAGCAGTTCTTC	CASSLPLGQGHALQSYNEQFF
-	-	TRBV20-1	TRBJ1-2	TGCAGTGCCCAGGGCCCGAGCACAGATGGCTACACCTTC	CSAQGPSTDGYTF
-	-	TRBV27	TRBJ2-3	TGTGCCAGTAGAGGGTTTGGGGGAGACACAGATACGCAGTATTTT	CASRGFGGDTDTQYF
TRBD2	few	TRBV5-1	TRBJ2-3	TGCGCCAGCAGCTTGGTAGCGGGAGGGCCGATCACAGATACGCAGTATTTT	CASSLVAGGPITDTQYF
-	-	TRBV29-1	TRBJ2-1	TGCAGCGTTGAGCGGGGTTCACCATCCGACAATGAGCAGTTCTTC	CSVERGSPSDNEQFF
TRBD1	-	TRBV20-1	TRBJ2-1	TGCAGTGCCAGAGGGGGCCCCTGGGATGAGCAGTTCTTC	CSARGGPWDEQFF
-	many	TRBV7-9	TRBJ1-1	TGTGCCAGCAGCTTACCGGGGGACACTGAAGCTTTCTTT	CASSLPGDTEAFF
TRBD2	-	TRBV2	TRBJ2-4	TGTGCCAGCAGTGACTTCGGGAGGGGCCGGGGGTACTTC	CASSDFGRGRGYF
-	many	TRBV10-3	TRBJ2-1	TGTGCCATACGACAGGAGTCGACCCACAATGAGCAGTTCTTC	CAIRQESTHNEQFF
-	many	TRBV5-4	TRBJ2-7	TGTGCCAGCAGCTTGGTGTCAGGGCAATACGAGCAGTACTTC	CASSLVSGQYEQYF
-	-	TRBV20-1	TRBJ1-5	TGCAGTGCTGGGGACCATAGCAATCAGCCCCAGCATTTT	CSAGDHSNQPQHF
TRBD1	many	TRBV6-2/TRBV6-3	TRBJ1-2	TGTGCCAGCAGAGACAGGGAGAACTATGGCTACACCTTC	CASRDRENYGYTF
-	many	TRBV7-2	TRBJ1-1	TGTGCCAGCAGCTTATTTAGCCCAGGGCCCGACACTGAAGCTTTCTTT	CASSLFSPGPDTEAFF
TRBD2	-	TRBV3-1	TRBJ2-1	TGTGCCAGCAGCCTGGGACTAGCGGGAGTAGTAAGTGAGCAGTTCTTC	CASSLGLAGVVSEQFF
-	few	TRBV14	TRBJ1-4	TGTGCCAGCAGCCCCCTAGGCCTGGGGGAAAAACTGTTTTTT	CASSPLGLGEKLFF
-	many	TRBV12-3/TRBV12-4	TRBJ2-1	TGTGCCAGCAGTTTGCCTAGCAAAACCTACAATGAGCAGTTCTTC	CASSLPSKTYNEQFF
-	medium-sized	TRBV7-2	TRBJ2-3	TGTGCCAGCAGCTACACAGATACGCAGTATTTT	CASSYTDTQYF
TRBD2	few	TRBV19	TRBJ2-7	TGTGCCAGTAAGGTGGGGACTAGGGCGCGTGAGCAGTACTTC	CASKVGTRAREQYF
-	-	TRBV11-2	TRBJ1-5	TGTACCAGCAGCTTAGGATTCAATCAGCCCCAGCATTTT	CTSSLGFNQPQHF
TRBD1	many	TRBV7-8	TRBJ2-7	TGTGCCAGCAGCCCTCGGGACAGTACATCCTACGAGCAGTACTTC	CASSPRDSTSYEQYF
-	many	TRBV24-1	TRBJ2-3	TGTGCCACCAGGGGGAGGACAGATACGCAGTATTTT	CATRGRTDTQYF
-	-	TRBV9	TRBJ2-5	TGTGCCAGCAGCGTAGAAGGCGGGGCTTTTCAAGAGACCCAGTACTTC	CASSVEGGAFQETQYF
TRBD1	many	TRBV7-8	TRBJ1-6	TGTGCCAGCAGCCCGGAAGGACAGGCCTATAATTCACCCCTCCACTTT	CASSPEGQAYNSPLHF
-	-	TRBV29-1	TRBJ2-7	TGCAGCGTTGGCTTAGCCAACACAGTCTCCTACGAGCAGTACTTC	CSVGLANTVSYEQYF
-	-	TRBV20-1	TRBJ2-5	TGCAGCCCATTGGGGTACCAAGAGACCCAGTACTTC	CSPLGYQETQYF
TRBD2	-	TRBV5-6	TRBJ2-1	TGTGCCAGCAGCTGGACTAGCGTAAATGAGCAGTTCTTC	CASSWTSVNEQFF
-	many	TRBV7-9	TRBJ2-6	TGTGCCAGCAGCTCCCCTAATAGTGGGGCCAACGTCCTGACTTTC	CASSSPNSGANVLTF
TRBD2	few	TRBV5-8	TRBJ2-3	TGTGCCAGCAGCACCCTTGACGTCGAGCGGGGGCTGCGCACAGATACGCAGTATTTT	CASSTLDVERGLRTDTQYF
-	many	TRBV12-3/TRBV12-4	TRBJ1-4	TGTGCCAGCAGTTTCAGGGGTGGTGAAAAACTGTTTTTT	CASSFRGGEKLFF
TRBD2	few	TRBV19	TRBJ2-1	TGTGCCAGTAGTATACGAGGAAGCGGGATCGGCCGCGATGAGCAGTTCTTC	CASSIRGSGIGRDEQFF
TRBD2	many	TRBV7-8	TRBJ2-7	TGTGCCAGCAGCCGGGGGGTGGACGAGCAGTACTTC	CASSRGVDEQYF
-	few	TRBV28	TRBJ1-1	TGTGCCAGCAGTCCCCCAGCTCGGGGCACTGAAGCTTTCTTT	CASSPPARGTEAFF
-	many	TRBV12-3/TRBV12-4	TRBJ2-7	TGTGCCAGCAGTCCGGGACCGATCTACGAGCAGTACTTC	CASSPGPIYEQYF
-	many	TRBV7-8	TRBJ1-3	TGTGCCAGCAGCTTTCTAGGTTTTGGAAACACCATATATTTT	CASSFLGFGNTIYF
-	many	TRBV3-1	TRBJ2-3	TGTGCCAGCAGCCAGAGGTGGCAGCGTACCTCCGAGGATACGCAGTATTTT	CASSQRWQRTSEDTQYF
TRBD1	once	TRBV14	TRBJ2-5	TGTGCCAGCAGCCCTCCCCGGGACAGGGCGATCCAAGAGACCCAGTACTTC	CASSPPRDRAIQETQYF
-	-	TRBV27	TRBJ1-2	TGTGCCAGCAGTACTAGTGGATCCCCTAACTATGGCTACACCTTC	CASSTSGSPNYGYTF
TRBD2	many	TRBV10-3	TRBJ2-5	TGTGCCATCAGTGACACCGGGACTAGGGGGGAGACCCAGTACTTC	CAISDTGTRGETQYF
-	many	TRBV12-3/TRBV12-4	TRBJ1-3	TGTGCCGCCAGGGAGCAGGCGCGAAACACCATATATTTT	CAAREQARNTIYF
TRBD2	many	TRBV11-2	TRBJ2-7	TGTGCCAGCAGCGTAGCGGGAGGTCGCTCCTACGAGCAGTACTTC	CASSVAGGRSYEQYF
TRBD2	many	TRBV7-3	TRBJ2-5	TGTGCCAGCAGCCCACTAGCGGGCCCCCAAGAGACCCAGTACTTC	CASSPLAGPQETQYF
-	many	TRBV7-3	TRBJ2-3	TGTGCCAGCAGCGTTGGCGGCAGCACAGATACGCAGTATTTT	CASSVGGSTDTQYF
-	many	TRBV7-4	TRBJ2-1	TGTGCCAGCAGCTTAACCCTAGCCAGGTTGCCGAATGAGCAGTTCTTC	CASSLTLARLPNEQFF
TRBD1	few	TRBV20-1	TRBJ2-7	TGCAGTGCTAGAGATAGTGGGACAGGGTACGAGCAGTACTTC	CSARDSGTGYEQYF
TRBD2	many	TRBV11-1	TRBJ2-1	TGTGCCAGCAGCATACGGACTAGCGGGAGCGGTGAGCAGTTCTTC	CASSIRTSGSGEQFF
-	few	TRBV18	TRBJ2-1	TGTGCCAGCTCATCCCAGCAAAAACTAAGTGAGCAGTTCTTC	CASSSQQKLSEQFF
-	-	TRBV23-1	TRBJ1-5	TGCGCCAGCAGTCAACGCCTTCTTAATCAGCCCCAGCATTTT	CASSQRLLNQPQHF
-	-	TRBV20-1	TRBJ1-1	TGCAGTGCTTTGACGTCAGGGTTTATGAACACTGAAGCTTTCTTT	CSALTSGFMNTEAFF
-	once	TRBV20-1	TRBJ2-2	TGCAGTGCTTGGGGACTGTCGAACACCGGGGAGCTGTTTTTT	CSAWGLSNTGELFF
-	-	TRBV7-9	TRBJ1-2	TGTGCCAGCAGCCCCCCGGGCTTCCGCCATGGCTACACCTTC	CASSPPGFRHGYTF
TRBD2	many	TRBV6-5	TRBJ2-7	TGTGCCAGCAAATATGGGACTAGCGGGGGGTTCTCCTACGAGCAGTACTTC	CASKYGTSGGFSYEQYF